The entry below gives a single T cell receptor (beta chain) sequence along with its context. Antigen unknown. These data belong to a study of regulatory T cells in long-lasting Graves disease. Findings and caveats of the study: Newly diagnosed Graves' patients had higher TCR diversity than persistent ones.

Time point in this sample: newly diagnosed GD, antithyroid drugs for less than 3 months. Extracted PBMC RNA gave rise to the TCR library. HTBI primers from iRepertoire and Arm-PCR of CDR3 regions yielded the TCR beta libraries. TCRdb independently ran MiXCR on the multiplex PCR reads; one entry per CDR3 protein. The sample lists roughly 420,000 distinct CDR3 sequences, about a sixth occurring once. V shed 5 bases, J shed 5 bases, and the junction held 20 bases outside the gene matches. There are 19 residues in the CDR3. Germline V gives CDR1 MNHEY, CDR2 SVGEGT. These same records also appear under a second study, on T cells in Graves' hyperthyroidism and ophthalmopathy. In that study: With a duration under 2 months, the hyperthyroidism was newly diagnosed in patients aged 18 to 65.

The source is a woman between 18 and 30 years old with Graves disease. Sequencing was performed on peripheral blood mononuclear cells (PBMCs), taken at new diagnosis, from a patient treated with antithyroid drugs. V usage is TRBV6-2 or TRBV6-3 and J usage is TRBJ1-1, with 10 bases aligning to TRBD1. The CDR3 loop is CASSEPSGTGDYTGTEAFF. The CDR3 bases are TGTGCCAGCAGTGAACCATCCGGGACAGGGGACTACACAGGGACTGAAGCTTTCTTT.